The 5 T cell receptor beta chains in this list originate from one sample, sequenced in a study of T cells after yellow fever vaccination (dated by TCRdb to the late 2010s). In the paper's terms, the treatment or condition label means: live attenuated yellow fever vaccine strain. Library method: 5' RACE. Sequencing was performed on an Illumina HiSeq 2500. The public reads were reprocessed in TCRdb via fastp at Q25 and MiXCR, keeping in-frame beta chains. Each CDR3 protein gets just one entry, which takes the most common genes and DNA from the rows behind it. This sample holds about 120,000 distinct CDR3 sequences; about 7% were observed only once. The top ten clones comprise 2.7% of the sample. The sequencing used CD4+ T cells sorted from PBMCs, collected about 41 days after the first yellow fever vaccination. These receptors originate from a young man who received the YFV17D yellow fever vaccine.

The gene calls are TRBV11-2 and TRBJ2-4; maybe TRBD2 (5 bases). From germline, CDR1 is SGHAT and CDR2 FQNNGV. Between the trimmed V and J ends, which lost 7 bases and 0 bases, there was a span of 7 bases. This CDR3 has 13 amino acids. CDR3 nucleotide sequence: TGTGCCAGCACGGGATTAGCCAAAAACATTCAGTACTTC. This codes for CASTGLAKNIQYF.

The CDR3 nucleotides read TGTGCCAGCAACTCCTATGGCCTTTACACAGATACGCAGTATTTT. Amino acid sequence: CASNSYGLYTDTQYF. This chain uses TRBV7-2 with TRBJ2-3; D not resolved. V was trimmed by 7 bases and J by 2 bases, leaving 16 bases between them. The V gene's germline CDR1 is SGHTA and CDR2 FQGNSA. The CDR3 is made up of 15 amino acids.

In this sample, this clonotype turned up many times. This rearrangement joins TRBV12-3 or TRBV12-4 to TRBJ2-3, with no clear D. V lost 2 bases, J lost 6 bases, and 9 bases lay in between. The CDR3 covers 13 residues. Here the CDR3 reads CASSLLTRDTQYF. Here the CDR3 DNA reads TGTGCCAGCAGTTTACTAACCCGGGATACGCAGTATTTT.

In its sample, this clonotype was seen a few times. The rearrangement uses TRBV5-6 and TRBJ1-5; D call uncertain. V was trimmed by 5 bases and J by 7 bases, leaving 1 base between them. The germline V gene encodes CDR1 SGHDT and CDR2 YYEEEE. CDR3 length: 9 amino acids. The CDR3 loop reads CASRQPQHF. The CDR3 nucleotides read TGTGCCAGCAGACAGCCCCAGCATTTT.

This clonotype was observed at least ten times. The chain recombines TRBV5-1 with TRBJ2-1, with D perhaps given as TRBD1 or TRBD2 (5 bases each). The V end lost 5 bases, the J end lost 3 bases, and 15 bases lay between the germline ends. The CDR3 has 15 amino acids. The V gene's germline CDR1 is SGHRS and CDR2 YFSETQ. CDR3 region: CASSGTPGSYNEQFF. The CDR3 coding sequence is TGCGCCAGCAGTGGGACCCCTGGGAGCTACAATGAGCAGTTCTTC.